The T cell receptor (beta chain) described here comes from a study of T cell responses to AZD1222 COVID-19 vaccine. Data came from immunoSEQ multiplex PCR; TCRdb stores just in-frame clones and leaves some out. The repertoire holds 110,000 or so clones, about 85% seen once, with under 3% in the top ten. This CDR3 contains 15 residues. Trimming stripped 3 bases from V and 4 bases from J, with 16 bases between. CDR1 and CDR2 from the germline V gene are DFQATT and SNEGSKA (reference sequence). Study results and limitations: Spike regions recognized by vaccine-associated CD4 TCRs spanned the protein, led by 160-218 and 743-854. There were repertoire samples only from the period after the peak T cell response. Once two AZD1222 doses were given, Spike-specific TCR breadth and depth went up.

Pooling covered second doses at about 4 or about 12 weeks. A word on this clone: As yet, its antigen is unknown.

V gene TRBV20-1 combines with J gene TRBJ1-5; no reliable D call. The starting material was peripheral blood, obtained 28 days after the second AZD1222 dose. The source is an adult who received the AZD1222 COVID-19 vaccine. For the CDR3, the DNA is TGCAGTGCTAGTCAGTACGTGACGGAGAATCAGCCCCAGCATTTT. Amino acid sequence: CSASQYVTENQPQHF.